This T cell receptor (beta chain) is drawn from a study of CD4 T cells in relation to SARS-CoV-2 and coronaviruses. Study overall: The HLA restriction of the shared crossreactive spike epitopes was mapped.

Before the COVID-19 pandemic, during about 2011-2019, CD4+ T cells were taken from unexposed donors. After around nine days of culture, CD4+ T cells were isolated. Testing used SARS-CoV-2 S/N and four cold-coronavirus spikes on unexposed-donor CD4+ T cells, cells permitting. Fresh IL-2 medium replaced half the medium on days 3 and 7. A note on this clone: Its antigen remains unknown.

TCRdb's table, derived via immunoSEQ multiplex PCR, lists solely in-frame clones and lacks some. The sample includes 15,000 to 20,000 clones, about four fifths seen only once; the top ten take roughly a sixth. From germline, CDR1 is SGHRS and CDR2 YFSETQ. V lost 0 bases, J lost 4 bases, and 10 bases lay in between. This CDR3 is 14 amino acids long. J is TRBJ2-5 and V is TRBV5-1; D may be TRBD1 or TRBD2 (5 bases each). The sequence came from a human donor in good health. Source material: CD4+ T cells from PBMCs, cultured in vitro. The CDR3 loop reads CASSLDTGAETQYF. In DNA, the CDR3 is TGCGCCAGCAGCTTGGATACCGGGGCAGAGACCCAGTACTTC.